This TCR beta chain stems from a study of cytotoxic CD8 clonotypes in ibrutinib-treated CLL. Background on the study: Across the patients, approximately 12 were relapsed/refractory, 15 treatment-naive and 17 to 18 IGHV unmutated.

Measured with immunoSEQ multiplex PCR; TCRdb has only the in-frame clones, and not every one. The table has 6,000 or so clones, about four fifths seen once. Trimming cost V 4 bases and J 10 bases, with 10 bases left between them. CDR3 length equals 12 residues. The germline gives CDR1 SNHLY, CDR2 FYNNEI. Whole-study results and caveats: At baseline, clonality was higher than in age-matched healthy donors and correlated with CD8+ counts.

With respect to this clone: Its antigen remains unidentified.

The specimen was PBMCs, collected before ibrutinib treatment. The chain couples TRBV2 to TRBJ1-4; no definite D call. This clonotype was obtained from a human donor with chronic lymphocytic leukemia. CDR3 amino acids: CASSGELGKLFF. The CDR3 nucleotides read TGTGCCAGCAGTGGGGAGCTGGGAAAACTGTTTTTT.